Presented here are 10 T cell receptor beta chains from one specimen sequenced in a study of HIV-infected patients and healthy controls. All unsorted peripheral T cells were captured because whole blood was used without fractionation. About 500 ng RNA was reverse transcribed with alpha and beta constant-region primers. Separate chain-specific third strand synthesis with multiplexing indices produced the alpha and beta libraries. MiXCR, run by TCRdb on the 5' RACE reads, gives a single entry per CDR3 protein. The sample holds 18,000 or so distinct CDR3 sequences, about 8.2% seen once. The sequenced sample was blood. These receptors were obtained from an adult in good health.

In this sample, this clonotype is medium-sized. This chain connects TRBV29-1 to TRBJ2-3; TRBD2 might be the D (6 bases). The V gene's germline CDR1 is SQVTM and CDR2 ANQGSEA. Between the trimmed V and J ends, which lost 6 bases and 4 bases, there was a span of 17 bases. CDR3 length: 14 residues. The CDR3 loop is CSVGRRDAADTQYF. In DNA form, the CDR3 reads TGCAGCGTCGGACGGCGGGACGCCGCAGATACGCAGTATTTT.

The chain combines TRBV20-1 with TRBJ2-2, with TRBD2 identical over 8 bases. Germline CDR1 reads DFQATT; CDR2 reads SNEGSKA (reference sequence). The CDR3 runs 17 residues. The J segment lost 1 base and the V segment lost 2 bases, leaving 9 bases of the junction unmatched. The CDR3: CSARPRPLAGNTGELFF. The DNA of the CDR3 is TGCAGTGCTAGACCCCGGCCCCTAGCGGGGAACACCGGGGAGCTGTTTTTT.

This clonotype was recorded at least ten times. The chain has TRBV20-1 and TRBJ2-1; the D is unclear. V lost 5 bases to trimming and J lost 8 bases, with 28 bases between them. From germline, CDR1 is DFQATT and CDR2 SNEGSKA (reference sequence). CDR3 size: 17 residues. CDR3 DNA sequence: TGCAGTGCTCTAATAACAGCACTACCCGGTAGTGAGTATGAGCAGTTCTTC. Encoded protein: CSALITALPGSEYEQFF.

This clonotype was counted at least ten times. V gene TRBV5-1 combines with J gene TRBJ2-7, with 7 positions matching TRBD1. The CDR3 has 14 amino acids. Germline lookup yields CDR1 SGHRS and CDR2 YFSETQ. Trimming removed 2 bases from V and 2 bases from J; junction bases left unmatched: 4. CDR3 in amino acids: CASSFDRVAYEQYF. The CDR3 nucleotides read TGCGCCAGCAGCTTCGACAGGGTGGCCTACGAGCAGTACTTC.

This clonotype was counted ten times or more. CDR3 sequence (DNA): TGTGCCAGCAGACCCCCCCGTTCTGGGAATGAGCAGTTCTTC. Its protein product is CASRPPRSGNEQFF. The V gene is TRBV28, the J gene TRBJ2-1; D not resolved. V was shortened by 6 bases and J by 7 bases, with 16 bases between the two germline ends. The germline CDR1 and CDR2 sequences are MDHEN and SYDVKM. The CDR3 runs to 14 residues. The entire variable domain, with the rest obtained from reference TRBV28 and TRBJ2-1, is as follows: DVKVTQSSRYLVKRTGEKVFLECVQDMDHENMFWYRQDPGLGLRLIYFSYDVKMKEKGDIPEGYSVSREKKERFSLILESASTNQTSMYLCASRPPRSGNEQFFGPGTRLTVL.

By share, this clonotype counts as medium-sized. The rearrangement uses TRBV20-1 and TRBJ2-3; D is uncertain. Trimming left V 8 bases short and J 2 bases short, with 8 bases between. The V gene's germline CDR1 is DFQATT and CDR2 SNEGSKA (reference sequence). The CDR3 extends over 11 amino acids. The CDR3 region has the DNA TGCAGTCCTTCGCCCACAGATACGCAGTATTTT. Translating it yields CSPSPTDTQYF.

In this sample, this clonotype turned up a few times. The CDR3 loop is CAGEGGLADLYEQYF. In DNA, the CDR3 is TGTGCCGGAGAAGGGGGACTAGCGGACCTCTACGAGCAGTACTTC. The genes are TRBV7-9 and TRBJ2-7, with 11 positions matching TRBD2. From germline, CDR1 is SEHNR and CDR2 FQNEAQ (reference sequence). With V trimmed by 11 bases and J by 3 bases, 12 bases remained unmatched. This CDR3 has 15 amino acids.

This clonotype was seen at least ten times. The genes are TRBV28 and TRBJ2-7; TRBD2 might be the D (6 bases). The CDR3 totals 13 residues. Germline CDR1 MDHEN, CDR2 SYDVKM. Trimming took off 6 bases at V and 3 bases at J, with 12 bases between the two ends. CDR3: CASSLPGVYEQYF. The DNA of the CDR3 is TGTGCCAGCAGCCTACCGGGAGTCTACGAGCAGTACTTC.

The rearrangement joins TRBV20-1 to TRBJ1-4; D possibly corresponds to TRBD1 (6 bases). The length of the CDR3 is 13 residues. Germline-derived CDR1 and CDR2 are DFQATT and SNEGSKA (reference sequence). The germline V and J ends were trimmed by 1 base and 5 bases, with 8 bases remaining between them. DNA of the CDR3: TGCAGTGCTAGAGTAGACAGGAATGAAAAACTGTTTTTT. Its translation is CSARVDRNEKLFF.

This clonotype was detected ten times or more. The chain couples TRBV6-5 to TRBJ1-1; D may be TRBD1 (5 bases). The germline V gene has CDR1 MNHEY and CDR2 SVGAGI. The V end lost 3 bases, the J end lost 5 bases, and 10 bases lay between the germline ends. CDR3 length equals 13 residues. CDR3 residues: CASSYLGETEAFF. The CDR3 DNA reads TGTGCCAGCAGTTATCTGGGGGAAACTGAAGCTTTCTTT.